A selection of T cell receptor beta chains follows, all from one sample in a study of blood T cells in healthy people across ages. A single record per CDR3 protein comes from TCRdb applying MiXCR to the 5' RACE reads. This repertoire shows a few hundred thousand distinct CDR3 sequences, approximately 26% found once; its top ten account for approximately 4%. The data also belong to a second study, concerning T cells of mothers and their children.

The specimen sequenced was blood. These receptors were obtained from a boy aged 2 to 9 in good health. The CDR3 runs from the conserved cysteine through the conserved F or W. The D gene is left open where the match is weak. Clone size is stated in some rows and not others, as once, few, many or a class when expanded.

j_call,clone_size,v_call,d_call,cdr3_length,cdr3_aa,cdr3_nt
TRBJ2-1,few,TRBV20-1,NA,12,CSALQGDNEQFF,TGCAGTGCTTTACAGGGTGACAATGAGCAGTTCTTC
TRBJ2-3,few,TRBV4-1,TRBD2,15,CASSLVGTSADTQYF,TGCGCCAGCAGCCTAGTGGGGACTAGCGCAGATACGCAGTATTTT
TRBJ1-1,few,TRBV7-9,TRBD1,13,CASSSPGQRKAFF,TGTGCCAGCAGTTCCCCGGGACAGCGGAAAGCTTTCTTT
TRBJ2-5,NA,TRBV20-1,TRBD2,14,CSATSGRSQETQYF,TGCAGTGCTACTAGCGGGAGATCCCAAGAGACCCAGTACTTC
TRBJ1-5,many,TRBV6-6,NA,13,CASSRDLNQPQHF,TGTGCCAGCAGCCGGGACCTCAATCAGCCCCAGCATTTT
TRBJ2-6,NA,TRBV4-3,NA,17,CASSQDVYYLGANVLTF,TGCGCCAGCAGCCAAGACGTGTATTACTTGGGGGCCAACGTCCTGACTTTC
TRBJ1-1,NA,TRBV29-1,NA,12,CSGGQPNTEAFF,TGCAGCGGGGGGCAGCCGAACACTGAAGCTTTCTTT
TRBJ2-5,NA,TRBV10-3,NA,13,CAISEIGAETQYF,TGTGCCATCAGTGAGATCGGGGCAGAGACCCAGTACTTC
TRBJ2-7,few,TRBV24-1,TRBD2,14,CATRTSGGAGEQYF,TGTGCCACCAGAACTAGCGGGGGGGCCGGCGAGCAGTACTTC
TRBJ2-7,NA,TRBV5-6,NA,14,CASSLPTPPYEQYF,TGTGCCAGCAGCTTACCTACGCCCCCCTACGAGCAGTACTTC
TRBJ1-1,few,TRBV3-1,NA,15,CASSRVYRASTEAFF,TGTGCCAGCAGCCGAGTCTACAGGGCAAGCACTGAAGCTTTCTTT
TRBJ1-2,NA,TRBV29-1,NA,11,CSVVVDYGYTF,TGCAGCGTTGTAGTCGACTATGGCTACACCTTC
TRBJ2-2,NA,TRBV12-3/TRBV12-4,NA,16,CASSSGRRGDTGELFF,TGTGCCAGCAGCTCTGGGCGGCGGGGTGACACCGGGGAGCTGTTTTTT
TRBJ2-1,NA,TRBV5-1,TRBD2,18,CASSPGGTSGGKVNEQFF,TGCGCCAGCAGCCCGGGTGGGACTAGCGGGGGGAAGGTCAATGAGCAGTTCTTC
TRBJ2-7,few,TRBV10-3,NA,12,CAISAITYEQYF,TGTGCCATCAGTGCGATAACCTACGAGCAGTACTTC
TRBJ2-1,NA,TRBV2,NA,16,CASEQQGRGGYNEQFF,TGTGCCAGCGAACAACAGGGAAGAGGGGGTTACAATGAGCAGTTCTTC
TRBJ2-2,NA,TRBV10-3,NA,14,CAIRGTPNTGELFF,TGTGCCATCAGGGGGACTCCGAACACCGGGGAGCTGTTTTTT
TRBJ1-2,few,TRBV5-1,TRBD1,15,CASSLYMTGDYGYTF,TGCGCCAGCAGCTTGTACATGACAGGGGACTATGGCTACACCTTC
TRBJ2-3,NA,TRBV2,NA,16,CASSETGPTSTDTQYF,TGTGCCAGCAGTGAGACAGGCCCCACTAGCACAGATACGCAGTATTTT
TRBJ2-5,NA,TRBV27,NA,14,CASSPSWRQEAQYF,TGTGCCAGCAGTCCCTCCTGGCGGCAAGAGGCCCAGTACTTC
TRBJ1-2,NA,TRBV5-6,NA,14,CASSLPGQSYGYTF,TGTGCCAGCAGCTTGCCCGGGCAAAGTTACGGCTACACCTTC
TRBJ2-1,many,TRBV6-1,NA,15,CASSETTGTYNEQFF,TGTGCCAGCAGTGAGACCACAGGGACCTACAATGAGCAGTTCTTC
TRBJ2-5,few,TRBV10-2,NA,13,CASGPTAKETQYF,TGCGCCAGCGGGCCCACGGCCAAAGAGACCCAGTACTTC
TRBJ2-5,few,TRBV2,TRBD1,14,CASSKDRAKETQYF,TGTGCCAGCTCCAAGGACAGGGCAAAAGAGACCCAGTACTTC
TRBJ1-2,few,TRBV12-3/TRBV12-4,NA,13,CASSSDDTYGYTF,TGTGCCAGCAGTTCTGACGACACCTATGGCTACACCTTC
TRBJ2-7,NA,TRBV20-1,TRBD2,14,CSAEAPSGTYEQYF,TGCAGTGCTGAGGCCCCTAGCGGCACCTACGAGCAGTACTTC
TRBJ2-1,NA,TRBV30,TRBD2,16,CAWSSSTSGRYNEQFF,TGTGCCTGGAGTAGTTCCACTAGCGGGCGGTACAATGAGCAGTTCTTC
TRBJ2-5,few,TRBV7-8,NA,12,CASSFNPGTQYF,TGTGCCAGCAGCTTCAACCCAGGGACCCAGTACTTC
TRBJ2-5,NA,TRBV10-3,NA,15,CAISGASENQETQYF,TGTGCCATCAGTGGGGCTAGCGAGAACCAAGAGACCCAGTACTTC
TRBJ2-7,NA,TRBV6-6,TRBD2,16,CASSYSFSSGTYEQYF,TGTGCCAGCAGTTACTCATTCTCTAGCGGGACTTACGAGCAGTACTTC
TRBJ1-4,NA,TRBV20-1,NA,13,CGAWGESNEKLFF,TGCGGTGCATGGGGGGAGTCTAATGAAAAACTGTTTTTT
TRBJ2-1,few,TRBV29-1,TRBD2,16,CSVASGTSGRRNEQFF,TGCAGCGTTGCGTCCGGGACTAGCGGGAGGAGGAATGAGCAGTTCTTC
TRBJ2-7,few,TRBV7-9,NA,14,CASQDAGRSYEQYF,TGTGCCAGCCAAGATGCGGGGAGGTCCTACGAGCAGTACTTC
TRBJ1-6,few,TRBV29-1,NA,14,CSAQTGSYNSPLHF,TGCAGCGCCCAGACAGGTTCCTATAATTCACCCCTCCACTTT
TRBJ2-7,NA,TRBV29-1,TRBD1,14,CSVTSGTGWYEQYF,TGCAGCGTAACATCCGGGACAGGGTGGTACGAGCAGTACTTC
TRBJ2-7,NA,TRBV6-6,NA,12,CASRGGKDEQYF,TGTGCCAGCAGAGGGGGAAAGGACGAGCAGTACTTC
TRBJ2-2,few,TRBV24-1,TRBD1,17,CATSDPPGTGNTGELFF,TGTGCCACCAGTGATCCCCCCGGGACAGGGAACACCGGGGAGCTGTTTTTT
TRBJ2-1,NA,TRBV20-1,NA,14,CSATPNGPYNEQFF,TGCAGTGCTACACCTAACGGGCCCTACAATGAGCAGTTCTTC
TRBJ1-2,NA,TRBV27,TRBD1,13,CASRLTGSYGYTF,TGTGCCAGCAGACTGACAGGGTCCTATGGCTACACCTTC
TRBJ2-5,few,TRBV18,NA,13,CASSHTGPETQYF,TGTGCCAGCTCACACACAGGCCCAGAGACCCAGTACTTC
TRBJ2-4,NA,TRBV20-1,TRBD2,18,CSAGPRASGELAKNIQYF,TGCAGTGCTGGCCCCCGGGCTAGCGGGGAGTTAGCCAAAAACATTCAGTACTTC
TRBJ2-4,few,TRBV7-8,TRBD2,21,CASSQDSPMREGRGGKNIQYF,TGTGCCAGCAGCCAAGATTCCCCTATGCGGGAGGGCCGCGGGGGCAAAAACATTCAGTACTTC
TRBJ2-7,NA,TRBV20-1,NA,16,CSARANTGTQYGEQYF,TGCAGTGCTAGAGCCAACACCGGGACCCAATATGGCGAGCAGTACTTC
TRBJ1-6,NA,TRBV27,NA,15,CASSLGAGGNSPLHF,TGTGCCAGCAGTTTAGGAGCAGGCGGGAATTCACCCCTCCACTTT
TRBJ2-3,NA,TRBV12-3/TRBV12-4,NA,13,CASSLLVTDMQYF,TGTGCCAGCAGTTTGTTAGTTACAGATATGCAGTATTTT
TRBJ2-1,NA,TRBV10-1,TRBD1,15,CASSATGSSYNEQFF,TGCGCCAGCAGTGCGACAGGGAGCTCCTACAATGAGCAGTTCTTC
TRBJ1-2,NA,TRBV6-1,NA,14,CASKQTGSNYGYTF,TGTGCCAGCAAACAGACAGGTTCCAACTATGGCTACACCTTC
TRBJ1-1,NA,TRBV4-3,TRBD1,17,CASSQDRGLGSGTEAFF,TGCGCCAGCAGCCAAGACAGGGGGCTCGGGTCGGGCACTGAAGCTTTCTTT
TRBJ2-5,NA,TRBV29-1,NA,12,CSVEAGSETQYF,TGCAGCGTTGAAGCCGGGAGCGAGACCCAGTACTTC
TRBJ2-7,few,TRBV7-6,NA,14,CASSSPYSPYEQYF,TGTGCCAGCAGCAGCCCATATTCGCCCTACGAGCAGTACTTC
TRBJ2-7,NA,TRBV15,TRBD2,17,CATSRGGDGRASHEQYF,TGTGCCACCAGCAGAGGCGGAGACGGGAGGGCCTCCCACGAGCAGTACTTC
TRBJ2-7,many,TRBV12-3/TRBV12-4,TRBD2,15,CASSLRGLGFGEQYF,TGTGCCAGCAGTTTAAGGGGACTAGGATTCGGTGAGCAGTACTTC
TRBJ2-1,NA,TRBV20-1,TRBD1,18,CSAAPGQAPINLGNEQFF,TGCAGTGCCGCCCCGGGACAGGCGCCAATTAACTTGGGCAATGAGCAGTTCTTC
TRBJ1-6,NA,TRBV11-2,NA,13,CASSLGVDSPLHF,TGTGCCAGCAGCTTAGGCGTCGATTCACCCCTCCACTTT
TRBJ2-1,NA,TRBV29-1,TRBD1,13,CSCGQVLGDEQFF,TGCAGCTGTGGACAGGTTTTAGGGGATGAGCAGTTCTTC